This T cell receptor (beta chain) was documented in a study of blood T cell repertoires in COVID-19. Study-level background: Some COVID-19 samples were acute and others convalescent; all came from the United States, Italy and Spain.

V was clipped by 1 base and J by 4 bases, with 11 bases between them. The CDR3 runs to 15 residues. CDR1 and CDR2 from the germline V gene are LNHNV and YYDKDF (reference sequence). Measured with immunoSEQ multiplex PCR; TCRdb has only the in-frame clones, and not every one. The sample lists more than 200,000 clones, about nine tenths occurring once. V gene TRBV15 combines with J gene TRBJ2-1, with D possibly TRBD2 on 5 matching bases. This TCR was sampled from a man older than 75 with acute or convalescent COVID-19. Material for sequencing was peripheral blood. This CDR3 is CATSRAGTSYNEQFF. The CDR3 nucleotides are TGTGCCACCAGCAGAGCGGGAACGAGTTACAATGAGCAGTTCTTC. The full variable domain, with the rest looked up from reference TRBV15 and TRBJ2-1, is DAMVIQNPRYQVTQFGKPVTLSCSQTLNHNVMYWYQQKSSQAPKLLFHYYDKDFNNEADTPDNFQSRRPNTSFCFLDIRSPGLGDTAMYLCATSRAGTSYNEQFFGPGTRLTVL.